The 27 T cell receptor beta chains reported below all come from one sample, sequenced in a study of T cell responses to AZD1222 COVID-19 vaccine listed by TCRdb under 2021. The label giving this sample's time point can be read as: baseline before first vaccination. The receptor library was made with the immunoSEQ multiplex PCR assay. TCRdb mirrors the immuneACCESS table, restricted to in-frame sequences. Some clones are absent from its copies; in checked studies, under half trace to an unresolved V gene, and the reason for the others is unknown. This sample has some 150,000 clones in its table, and 90% to 95% of those were observed once. The ten most abundant clones make up about 3% of the sample. The sample consisted of peripheral blood, taken on day 0 of AZD1222 vaccination. The source is an adult in good health.

The CDR3 protein is CASSQAQGARAFF. The CDR3 nucleotides read TGTGCCAGCAGCCAAGCGCAGGGGGCGCGGGCTTTCTTT. The genes are TRBV14 and TRBJ1-1; 8 bases align to TRBD1. The CDR3 runs 13 residues. V trimming: 1 base; J trimming: 11 bases; junction bases outside the gene matches: 6. Germline assignment: CDR1 SGHDN and CDR2 FVKESK.

V usage is TRBV18 and J usage is TRBJ1-2; D is undetermined. V lost 0 bases and J lost 5, with 16 bases in between. The CDR3 runs 16 residues. The germline V gene has CDR1 KGHSH and CDR2 LQKENI. CDR3 DNA sequence: TGTGCCAGCTCACCACCGGGGTTGGGGTTTGCTTATGGCTACACCTTC. Amino acid sequence: CASSPPGLGFAYGYTF.

In its sample, this clone was seen once. The chain joins TRBV25-1 to TRBJ1-1, with unresolved D. With 4 bases removed from V and 7 bases from J, the gap between germline ends came to 10 bases. CDR3 length: 12 residues. The V gene's germline CDR1 is MGHDK and CDR2 SYGVNS. The CDR3 spells CASSALNNEAFF. The CDR3, as DNA: TGTGCCAGCAGTGCCCTTAATAATGAAGCTTTCTTT.

The rearrangement links TRBV15 to TRBJ2-2; possibly TRBD2 for D (6 bases). CDR3 length equals 20 residues. Germline V gene data show CDR1 as LNHNV and CDR2 as YYDKDF (reference sequence). V shed 3 bases and J shed 0 bases, with 23 bases lying between them. The CDR3 sequence: CATSSQMGGLFLTNTGELFF. DNA for the CDR3: TGTGCCACCAGCAGCCAAATGGGGGGACTTTTCTTAACGAACACCGGGGAGCTGTTTTTT. Drawing the rest from reference TRBV15 and TRBJ2-2, the complete variable domain is DAMVIQNPRYQVTQFGKPVTLSCSQTLNHNVMYWYQQKSSQAPKLLFHYYDKDFNNEADTPDNFQSRRPNTSFCFLDIRSPGLGDTAMYLCATSSQMGGLFLTNTGELFFGEGSRLTVL.

Regarding this clone: The same CDR3 is also encoded by other DNA sequences in this sample. The chain couples TRBV6-1 to TRBJ1-5; D is possibly TRBD1 (5 bases). This CDR3 is built from 13 residues. The germline CDR1 and CDR2 sequences are MNHNS and SASEGT. Trimming cost V 1 base and J 6 bases, with 7 bases left between them. The CDR3, as DNA: TGTGCCAGCAGTGAAGGGGGGGTTCAGCCCCAGCATTTT. This gives the protein CASSEGGVQPQHF.

This rearrangement joins TRBV28 to TRBJ1-2, with 11 bases that match TRBD1. V dropped 5 bases and J dropped 4; count of bases not matched to a gene: 15. This CDR3 is built from 18 residues. In germline, CDR1 is MDHEN, CDR2 SYDVKM. The CDR3 sequence is CASSPHSTWTGGGYGYTF. The CDR3 region has the DNA TGTGCCAGCAGTCCCCACTCTACCTGGACAGGGGGCGGCTATGGCTACACCTTC.

V gene TRBV29-1 combines with J gene TRBJ1-4, with a possible D match to TRBD1 (6 bases). Germline V gene data show CDR1 as SQVTM and CDR2 as ANQGSEA. The V end was cut by 6 bases, the J end by 2 bases, with 16 bases between. This CDR3 has 15 amino acids. The CDR3 loop reads CSVGGGPRTNEKLFF. The CDR3 DNA follows: TGCAGCGTCGGGGGGGGGCCGAGGACTAATGAAAAACTGTTTTTT.

This chain joins TRBV24-1 and TRBJ1-4; D uncertain. Germline CDR1 KGHDR, CDR2 SFDVKD. V lost 4 bases, J lost 8 bases, and 7 bases lay in between. This CDR3 has 12 residues. In DNA, the CDR3 is TGTGCCACCAGTGAGGGAAGGGAAAAACTGTTTTTT. This gives the protein CATSEGREKLFF.

This chain joins TRBV13 and TRBJ1-1, with D maybe TRBD1 (6 bases). The CDR3 has 14 residues. Germline V gene sequence: CDR1 PRHDT, CDR2 FYEKMQ (reference sequence). The germline V and J ends were trimmed by 5 bases and 7 bases, with 17 bases remaining between them. The CDR3 region has the DNA TGTGCCAGCAGCCCCGAACGGGGGGGCGTTGAAGCTTTCTTT. Translating gives CASSPERGGVEAFF.

The chain combines TRBV27 with TRBJ2-2; TRBD1 matches 7 bases. Germline lookup yields CDR1 MNHEY and CDR2 SMNVEV (reference sequence). This CDR3 has 14 residues. The V segment lost 7 bases and the J segment 0 bases; nucleotides outside the gene matches: 2. The CDR3 loop reads CASKGGSNTGELFF. The CDR3 region has the DNA TGTGCCAGCAAAGGGGGCTCGAACACCGGGGAGCTGTTTTTT.

The count of this clone is one. The J gene is TRBJ2-2, the V gene TRBV27, with 10 bases fitting TRBD1. V shed 4 bases, J shed 7 bases, and the junction held 3 bases outside the gene matches. The CDR3 consists of 14 residues. The germline V gene has CDR1 MNHEY and CDR2 SMNVEV (reference sequence). The CDR3 DNA follows: TGTGCCAGCAGTTCCGGGACAGGGGTCGGGGAGCTGTTTTTT. Residues: CASSSGTGVGELFF.

About this clone itself: The same CDR3 arises from other DNA sequences in this sample as well. The chain carries TRBV2 and TRBJ1-2; no firm D call. Germline V gene sequence: CDR1 SNHLY, CDR2 FYNNEI. V lost 4 bases and J 5 bases, leaving 8 bases between the germline ends. This CDR3 has 12 residues. This CDR3 reads CASSGADYGYTF. CDR3 sequence (DNA): TGTGCCAGCAGTGGGGCAGATTATGGCTACACCTTC.

V gene TRBV18 combines with J gene TRBJ2-1; either TRBD1 or TRBD2 may fit D (6 bases each). The germline V and J ends were trimmed by 2 bases and 9 bases, with 14 bases remaining between them. Germline V lookup: CDR1 KGHSH, CDR2 LQKENI. This CDR3 contains 14 residues. The CDR3 DNA reads TGTGCCAGCTCACCAAGGGGGGAGACCCCTGAGCAGTTCTTC. Translation: CASSPRGETPEQFF.

V and J are TRBV9 and TRBJ1-2; 11 bases are a match to TRBD1. Trimming removed 4 bases from V and 3 bases from J; junction bases left unmatched: 5. The CDR3 has 15 residues. The germline CDR1 and CDR2 sequences are SGDLS and YYNGEE. For the CDR3, the DNA is TGTGCCAGCAGCTACGGACAGGGGGCGTACTATGGCTACACCTTC. The encoded protein is CASSYGQGAYYGYTF.

The V gene is TRBV30, the J gene TRBJ1-2; 8 bases fit TRBD1. Unmatched junction bases numbered 5, after V lost 1 base and J lost 4 bases. The CDR3 has 14 amino acids. Germline CDR1 and CDR2: GTSNPN and SVGIG (reference sequence). The CDR3 spells CAWSDDRGVYGYTF. CDR3 sequence (DNA): TGTGCCTGGAGTGACGACAGGGGAGTCTATGGCTACACCTTC.

This rearrangement joins TRBV4-1 to TRBJ1-1, with D possibly being TRBD1 (5 bases). This CDR3 has 15 residues. Germline values: CDR1 MGHRA, CDR2 YSYEKL. Trimming left V 3 bases short and J 9 bases short, with 20 bases between. The CDR3 region has the DNA TGCGCCAGCAGCCAGGACCCCTTCGACGGGGGACAAGCTTTCTTT. Amino acids: CASSQDPFDGGQAFF.

This sequence joins TRBV27 and TRBJ1-4; no clear D gene. The CDR3 spans 16 residues. Trimming took 5 bases from V and 8 from J, leaving 21 bases between them. In germline, CDR1 is MNHEY, CDR2 SMNVEV (reference sequence). The CDR3 nucleotides read TGTGCCAGCAGTCCGACCCTCCGGGTCCTTGGGGAAAAACTGTTTTTT. Translating gives CASSPTLRVLGEKLFF.

This clone has only a few counts. The chain has TRBV15 and TRBJ2-5, with a weak D call TRBD2 (5 bases). Trimming left V 7 bases short and J 1 base short, with 7 bases between. This CDR3 contains 12 residues. The germline CDR1 and CDR2 sequences are LNHNV and YYDKDF (reference sequence). The CDR3 sequence: CATTLGQETQYF. CDR3 coding DNA: TGTGCCACCACACTAGGCCAAGAGACCCAGTACTTC.

The CDR3, as DNA: TGTGCCAGCAGTGAATCACTCGCTAGCGGAGGCCACGAGCAGTACTTC. Its translation is CASSESLASGGHEQYF. This sequence joins TRBV6-1 and TRBJ2-7, with 7 bases aligning to TRBD2. V shed 2 bases, J shed 5 bases, and the junction held 12 bases outside the gene matches. This CDR3 contains 16 residues. CDR1 and CDR2 (germline): MNHNS, SASEGT.

The chain carries TRBV10-3 and TRBJ2-7; D is perhaps TRBD1 (6 bases). Germline V CDR1 and CDR2: ENHRY, SYGVKD. V dropped 0 bases and J dropped 7 bases, with 13 bases sitting between them. CDR3 size: 14 residues. The CDR3 DNA sequence: TGTGCCATCAGTGAGTCGAAAGGGGGAGTTGAGCAGTACTTC. As protein: CAISESKGGVEQYF.

The rearrangement links TRBV30 to TRBJ2-4; TRBD2 aligns across 7 bases. CDR1 is GTSNPN and CDR2 is SVGIG in the germline V gene (reference sequence). Trimming took 3 bases from V and 7 from J; bases not matched to a gene: 12. The CDR3 has 15 amino acids. The CDR3 sequence is CAWSRQRGPGNIQYF. Written as DNA, the CDR3 is TGTGCCTGGAGCCGGCAGCGGGGTCCGGGGAACATTCAGTACTTC.

The gene calls are TRBV7-9 and TRBJ2-1; no clear D gene. The germline V gene has CDR1 SEHNR and CDR2 FQNEAQ (reference sequence). V lost 2 bases to trimming and J lost 1 base, with 9 bases between them. The CDR3 is made up of 15 amino acids. CDR3: CASSLSRASYNEQFF. CDR3 in DNA: TGTGCCAGCAGCTTAAGCCGGGCTTCCTACAATGAGCAGTTCTTC. The full variable domain, with the rest looked up from reference TRBV7-9 and TRBJ2-1, is DTGVSQNPRHKITKRGQNVTFRCDPISEHNRLYWYRQTLGQGPEFLTYFQNEAQLEKSRLLSDRFSAERPKGSFSTLEIQRTEQGDSAMYLCASSLSRASYNEQFFGPGTRLTVL.

This chain links TRBV7-9 with TRBJ2-1; D is uncertain. The V end lost 3 bases, the J end lost 9 bases, and 6 bases lay between the germline ends. From germline, CDR1 is SEHNR and CDR2 FQNEAQ (reference sequence). The CDR3 is made up of 11 amino acids. CDR3 loop: CASSLWGEQFF. CDR3 DNA sequence: TGTGCCAGCAGCTTGTGGGGTGAGCAGTTCTTC.

The chain uses TRBV19 and TRBJ1-5; 7 nucleotides match TRBD1. The junction had 6 bases not matched to a gene; V was cut back by 6 bases and J by 4 bases. The CDR3 is 14 amino acids. Germline V lookup: CDR1 LNHDA, CDR2 SQIVND (reference sequence). CDR3 nucleotide sequence: TGTGCCAGTAGCCTTGACAGGGTAAATCAGCCCCAGCATTTT. Its protein is CASSLDRVNQPQHF. Supplemented by reference TRBV19 and TRBJ1-5, the full variable domain reads DGGITQSPKYLFRKEGQNVTLSCEQNLNHDAMYWYRQDPGQGLRLIYYSQIVNDFQKGDIAEGYSVSREKKESFPLTVTSAQKNPTAFYLCASSLDRVNQPQHFGDGTRLSIL.

This clone was recorded once. CDR3 sequence: CASSADRFAEKLFF. Written as DNA, the CDR3 is TGTGCCAGCAGCGCCGACCGATTCGCTGAAAAACTGTTTTTT. The chain joins TRBV2 to TRBJ1-4; D is unclear. Germline lookup yields CDR1 SNHLY and CDR2 FYNNEI. V gave up 6 bases and J gave up 7 bases, with 15 bases separating them. The CDR3 extends over 14 amino acids.

This clone was detected once. This chain uses TRBV4-1 with TRBJ1-2, with 8 bases lining up with TRBD1. CDR1 is MGHRA and CDR2 is YSYEKL in the germline V gene. The CDR3 is made up of 14 amino acids. J gave up 6 bases and V 0 bases, and 3 bases lay outside the gene matches. The CDR3: CASSQEDRENGYTF. The CDR3 DNA reads TGCGCCAGCAGCCAAGAGGACAGGGAGAATGGCTACACCTTC.

This rearrangement joins TRBV6-1 to TRBJ1-2; no firm D call. This CDR3 comprises 17 residues. Trimming took off 2 bases at V and 0 bases at J, with 16 bases between the two ends. The germline CDR1 and CDR2 sequences are MNHNS and SASEGT. CDR3 sequence (DNA): TGTGCCAGCAGTGAAAATATCGCCAGGAGAGCTAACTATGGCTACACCTTC. Amino acids: CASSENIARRANYGYTF.